Listed here are 32 T cell receptor beta chains from one sample, sequenced in a study of blood T cell repertoires in COVID-19. Data came from immunoSEQ multiplex PCR; TCRdb stores just in-frame clones and leaves some out. This sample has about 220,000 clones, with about four fifths found just once. The sample consisted of PBMCs or T cells enriched from blood (not recorded which). The receptors stem from a middle-aged woman with acute COVID-19.

The chain has TRBV9 and TRBJ2-7; 13 bases agree with TRBD2. Germline-derived CDR1 and CDR2 are SGDLS and YYNGEE. The CDR3 totals 17 residues. V lost 0 bases and J lost 4; bases outside the gene matches: 7. The CDR3 DNA reads as TGTGCCAGCAGCGTAGGAGACGGACTAGCGGGAGCGTACGAGCAGTACTTC. Its translation is CASSVGDGLAGAYEQYF.

V is TRBV9 and J is TRBJ1-5, with TRBD1 matching 7 bases. The CDR3 loop spans 17 amino acids. Germline lookup yields CDR1 SGDLS and CDR2 YYNGEE. V dropped 4 bases and J dropped 5; count of bases not matched to a gene: 15. The CDR3 DNA follows: TGTGCCAGCAGCCCCCAGTCCGTGACAGGGACCTATCAGCCCCAGCATTTT. Protein: CASSPQSVTGTYQPQHF.

The chain is built from TRBV2 and TRBJ2-1, with 12 bases fitting TRBD2. CDR3 length: 15 residues. V lost 4 bases, J lost 6 bases, and 4 bases stayed unmatched. Per the germline V gene, CDR1 is SNHLY and CDR2 is FYNNEI. The CDR3 spells CASSVASGRVNEQFF. The CDR3 DNA reads TGTGCCAGCAGTGTTGCTAGCGGGAGGGTCAATGAGCAGTTCTTC.

The chain joins TRBV3-1 (or the pseudogene TRBV3-2) to TRBJ2-1; tentative D call: TRBD2 (5 bases). CDR1 is LGHDT, CDR2 YNNKEL, per germline (reference sequence). The V end was cut by 1 base, the J end by 9 bases, with 10 bases between. The CDR3 has 13 residues. The CDR3 nucleotides read TGTGCCAGCAGCCAAGGTCGACTACCTGAGCAGTTCTTC. Its protein product is CASSQGRLPEQFF.

This clone appeared a single time. V is TRBV7-3 and J is TRBJ2-2; D might be TRBD2 (6 bases). V lost 5 bases to trimming and J lost 1 base, with 11 bases between them. The CDR3 loop spans 15 amino acids. The germline gives CDR1 SGHTA, CDR2 FQGTGA. CDR3 coding DNA: TGTGCCAGCAGCGGAGGGACCTTGAACACCGGGGAGCTGTTTTTT. It specifies CASSGGTLNTGELFF.

This chain links TRBV6-2 or TRBV6-3 with TRBJ2-1; 10 bases match TRBD2. V was clipped by 0 bases and J by 6 bases; unmatched bases: 5. The CDR3 has 16 residues. Germline V lookup: CDR1 MNHEY, CDR2 SVGEGT. CDR3 nucleotides: TGTGCCAGCAGTTACTCGATTAGCGGGGGGCCCAATGAGCAGTTCTTC. This translates into CASSYSISGGPNEQFF.

The chain couples TRBV5-5 to TRBJ2-5; D may be TRBD2 (6 bases). This CDR3 has 15 residues. Germline values: CDR1 SGHKS, CDR2 YYEKEE (reference sequence). The V and J ends lost 3 bases and 7 bases respectively, with 19 bases between them. The CDR3: CASSSGILAIGTQYF. The CDR3 DNA sequence: TGTGCCAGCAGCTCCGGGATCCTAGCGATCGGGACCCAGTACTTC.

The chain joins TRBV2 to TRBJ1-6; 8 bases map to TRBD1. Per germline, CDR1 SNHLY and CDR2 FYNNEI. The CDR3 totals 15 residues. The ends lost 7 bases at V and 9 bases at J; junction bases unmatched: 11. CDR3 DNA: TGTGCCAGCAACCTGGGCAGGGGGCATGCTTCACCCCTCCACTTT. Residues: CASNLGRGHASPLHF.

This chain connects TRBV28 to TRBJ2-5; TRBD2 might be the D (7 bases). V was cut by 1 base and J by 7 bases, with 31 bases left in between. The CDR3 totals 20 residues. From germline, CDR1 is MDHEN and CDR2 SYDVKM. CDR3: CASSLYYPKPGQGIAGTQYF. In DNA form, the CDR3 reads TGTGCCAGCAGTTTATATTATCCCAAACCGGGGCAGGGGATAGCGGGGACCCAGTACTTC.

CDR3 sequence (DNA): TGTGCCAGCAGCCAAGCCTCCCGGGACAGGACCAATTCACCCCTCCACTTT. Its protein is CASSQASRDRTNSPLHF. The rearrangement uses TRBV3-1 (or the pseudogene TRBV3-2) and TRBJ1-6; TRBD1 matches 8 bases. Trimming at V came to 1 base and at J to 7 bases, leaving 9 bases not matched to a gene. This CDR3 has 17 amino acids. Germline values: CDR1 LGHDT, CDR2 YNNKEL (reference sequence).

This chain links TRBV28 with TRBJ2-1, with 10 bases lining up with TRBD2. The CDR3 has 17 amino acids. V gave up 5 bases and J gave up 8 bases; unmatched junction bases: 15. Per the germline V gene, CDR1 is MDHEN and CDR2 is SYDVKM. CDR3 sequence (DNA): TGTGCCAGCAGTCCGCTAGAACTAGCGGGATTAGTAGATGAGCAGTTCTTC. This gives the protein CASSPLELAGLVDEQFF.

The J gene is TRBJ2-3, the V gene TRBV7-9; D remains unclear. The CDR3 loop spans 12 amino acids. With 1 base removed from V and 9 bases from J, the gap between germline ends came to 8 bases. CDR1 and CDR2 (germline): SEHNR, FQNEAQ (reference sequence). This chain's CDR3 is CASSLGSLTQYF. The CDR3 nucleotides read TGTGCCAGCAGCTTAGGGAGTTTAACGCAGTATTTT.

V is TRBV10-1 and J is TRBJ2-2; 8 bases line up with TRBD2. Germline assignment: CDR1 WNHNN and CDR2 SYGVQD (reference sequence). This CDR3 contains 14 residues. V gave up 6 bases and J gave up 4 bases; unmatched junction bases: 4. The CDR3 nucleotides are TGCGCCAGCAGCCCTAGCGGGCGCACCGGGGAGCTGTTTTTT. Translation gives CASSPSGRTGELFF.

This clone occurred a few times. The CDR3 DNA reads as TGCGCCAGCAGCCCCCGGGCCCAGGGTGGAAACACCATATATTTT. This sequence encodes CASSPRAQGGNTIYF. The chain carries TRBV4-3 and TRBJ1-3; possibly TRBD1 for D (5 bases). Germline V gene data show CDR1 as LGHNA and CDR2 as YSLEER. This CDR3 spans 15 amino acids. The germline V and J ends were trimmed by 4 bases and 3 bases, with 13 bases remaining between them.

The rearrangement links TRBV27 to TRBJ1-2; 8 bases agree with TRBD1. The CDR3 extends over 14 amino acids. J lost 4 bases, V lost 3 bases, and 4 bases had no gene match. Germline-derived CDR1 and CDR2 are MNHEY and SMNVEV (reference sequence). The DNA for the CDR3 is TGTGCCAGCAGTTTGTCAGGACAGGGCTATGGCTACACCTTC. This gives the protein CASSLSGQGYGYTF.

The genes are TRBV7-2 and TRBJ1-4, with 7 positions matching TRBD1. The V segment lost 4 bases and the J segment 6 bases; nucleotides outside the gene matches: 11. This CDR3 has 16 residues. CDR1 is SGHTA, CDR2 FQGNSA, per germline. The CDR3 spells CASSSSVGRGYEKLFF. The DNA of the CDR3 is TGTGCCAGCAGCTCCTCGGTTGGCAGGGGGTATGAAAAACTGTTTTTT.

The gene calls are TRBV18 and TRBJ1-1; tentatively, D is TRBD1 (5 bases). The CDR3 is 14 residues long. The V end was cut by 0 bases, the J end by 7 bases, with 12 bases between. Germline lookup yields CDR1 KGHSH and CDR2 LQKENI. This chain's CDR3 is CASSPPTGPSEAFF. CDR3 DNA: TGTGCCAGCTCACCACCCACAGGCCCCAGTGAAGCTTTCTTT.

CDR3 sequence: CASFGGLRSSYEQYF. Written as DNA, the CDR3 is TGTGCCAGCTTTGGTGGACTAAGGAGTTCCTACGAGCAGTACTTC. The gene calls are TRBV2 and TRBJ2-7, with a possible D match to TRBD2 (6 bases). Germline-derived CDR1 and CDR2 are SNHLY and FYNNEI. Trimming removed 8 bases from V and 1 base from J, with 18 bases in between. The CDR3 runs to 15 residues.

Only one count was recorded for this clone. Other DNA sequences in the sample encode the same CDR3. This chain connects TRBV19 to TRBJ2-3, with 9 bases that match TRBD2. There are 16 residues in the CDR3. The V and J ends lost 2 bases and 0 bases, in that order; junction bases with no gene match: 3. Germline CDR1 reads LNHDA; CDR2 reads SQIVND (reference sequence). CDR3 DNA sequence: TGTGCCAGTAGTATAATGGGACTAGCTAGCACAGATACGCAGTATTTT. Its protein product is CASSIMGLASTDTQYF.

The chain employs TRBV4-1 and TRBJ1-5, with D maybe TRBD1 (6 bases). CDR3 length equals 19 residues. The V and J ends lost 2 bases and 4 bases respectively, with 24 bases between them. Germline CDR1 MGHRA, CDR2 YSYEKL. Written as DNA, the CDR3 is TGCGCCAGCAGCCAACAATTGAAGCGGGACACAAGCTTGAATCAGCCCCAGCATTTT. It codes for CASSQQLKRDTSLNQPQHF.

CDR3 in amino acids: CATSDPSRSYEQYF. The CDR3 region has the DNA TGTGCCACCAGTGATCCCTCGAGGAGCTACGAGCAGTACTTC. The chain couples TRBV24-1 to TRBJ2-7; no clear D. V was clipped by 3 bases and J by 3 bases, with 11 bases between them. Germline V gene lookup returns CDR1 KGHDR and CDR2 SFDVKD. The CDR3 spans 14 residues.

V and J are TRBV21-1 and TRBJ2-3; TRBD2, the table's D call, was not compared with the DNA. TRBV21-1 constitutes a pseudogene. The CDR3 totals 17 residues. The CDR3 nucleotides are TGTGCCAGCAGCAATAATCCTAGCGGGGGGGCCGAAGATACGCAGTATTTT. Its translation: CASSNNPSGGAEDTQYF.

The chain carries TRBV27 and TRBJ2-7; TRBD2 matches 8 bases. Looked up from germline, CDR1 is MNHEY and CDR2 is SMNVEV (reference sequence). V lost 1 base to trimming and J lost 6 bases; unmatched junction nucleotides: 11. The CDR3 is 16 residues long. The chain's CDR3 is CASSLYGRGGSLEQYF. CDR3 DNA sequence: TGTGCCAGCAGTTTATACGGTCGGGGGGGTAGTCTCGAGCAGTACTTC.

The chain couples TRBV6-5 to TRBJ1-3, with TRBD1 as a possible D gene (5 bases). CDR3 length: 15 amino acids. The V gene's germline CDR1 is MNHEY and CDR2 SVGAGI. V lost 8 bases to trimming and J lost 0 bases, with 14 bases between them. The CDR3 here is CASRREGFSGNTIYF. The CDR3 DNA follows: TGTGCCAGCCGCAGGGAGGGATTCTCTGGAAACACCATATATTTT.

This clone was seen just once. CDR3 in amino acids: CASSYQAGGSSYTF. The DNA for the CDR3 is TGTGCCAGCAGTTATCAGGCAGGGGGCTCGAGCTACACCTTC. This chain joins TRBV6-2 or TRBV6-3 and TRBJ1-2, with 8 bases identical to TRBD1. The ends lost 3 bases at V and 9 bases at J; junction bases unmatched: 9. Per the germline V gene, CDR1 is MNHEY and CDR2 is SVGEGT. CDR3 length: 14 amino acids.

The chain employs TRBV19 and TRBJ1-2; a possible D gene is TRBD1 (6 bases). In germline, CDR1 is LNHDA, CDR2 SQIVND (reference sequence). The CDR3 loop spans 15 amino acids. With 5 bases removed from V and 2 bases from J, the gap between germline ends came to 15 bases. The CDR3 nucleotides read TGTGCCAGTAGTTATACCGGGACAACAAACTATGGCTACACCTTC. Residues: CASSYTGTTNYGYTF. The full variable domain, its missing parts supplied by reference TRBV19 and TRBJ1-2, is DGGITQSPKYLFRKEGQNVTLSCEQNLNHDAMYWYRQDPGQGLRLIYYSQIVNDFQKGDIAEGYSVSREKKESFPLTVTSAQKNPTAFYLCASSYTGTTNYGYTFGSGTRLTVV.

The chain has TRBV14 and TRBJ1-4; D is perhaps TRBD1 (6 bases). In germline, CDR1 is SGHDN, CDR2 FVKESK. Trimming left V 0 bases short and J 10 bases short, with 15 bases between. The CDR3 sequence is 15 residues long. The DNA of the CDR3 is TGTGCCAGCAGCCAAGAGTTCGCCCTAGGGGGAAAACTGTTTTTT. Translation gives CASSQEFALGGKLFF.

This clone appeared a few times. The rearrangement uses TRBV11-2 and TRBJ1-1; D is possibly TRBD1 (6 bases). The V end lost 3 bases, the J end lost 0 bases, and 8 bases lay between the germline ends. There are 14 residues in the CDR3. Per germline, CDR1 SGHAT and CDR2 FQNNGV. The CDR3 here is CASSLGTLNTEAFF. The CDR3 DNA follows: TGTGCCAGCAGCTTGGGGACACTGAACACTGAAGCTTTCTTT.

This clone has more than one count but fewer than ten. The CDR3 here is CASSHLYGRDSPYEQYF. The CDR3 DNA sequence: TGCGCCAGCAGCCATTTGTACGGGCGTGACAGCCCCTACGAGCAGTACTTC. The chain has TRBV4-1 and TRBJ2-7, with a possible D match to TRBD1 (5 bases). V was pared by 3 bases and J by 2 bases, with 20 bases between. The length of the CDR3 is 17 residues. Germline CDR1 is MGHRA and CDR2 is YSYEKL.

The J gene is TRBJ1-2, the V gene TRBV6-5, with a possible D match to TRBD1 (5 bases). The V and J ends lost 10 bases and 5 bases respectively, with 11 bases between them. The CDR3 contains 11 residues. CDR1 and CDR2 from the germline V gene are MNHEY and SVGAGI. In DNA, the CDR3 is TGTGCCACGGGAGGGGCTTATGGCTACACCTTC. Amino acids: CATGGAYGYTF.

The chain uses TRBV2 and TRBJ2-1; D is perhaps TRBD2 (7 bases). The CDR3 loop spans 14 amino acids. Germline assignment: CDR1 SNHLY and CDR2 FYNNEI. V lost 4 bases and J 7 bases, leaving 14 bases between the germline ends. The CDR3 nucleotides read TGTGCCAGCAGTGTGGGGGGGCACGGGAATGAGCAGTTCTTC. Translating gives CASSVGGHGNEQFF.

The rearrangement links TRBV30 to TRBJ2-2; no firm D call. Germline CDR1 and CDR2: GTSNPN and SVGIG (reference sequence). The V and J ends lost 1 base and 3 bases respectively, with 6 bases between them. CDR3 length equals 13 residues. The CDR3 nucleotides are TGTGCCTGGAGTGAATCTCACACCGGGGAGCTGTTTTTT. Protein: CAWSESHTGELFF. Using reference TRBV30 and TRBJ2-2 for the parts outside the CDR3, the full variable domain is SQTIHQWPATLVQPVGSPLSLECTVEGTSNPNLYWYRQAAGRGLQLLFYSVGIGQISSEVPQNLSASRPQDRQFILSSKKLLLSDSGFYLCAWSESHTGELFFGEGSRLTVL.